The source of this T cell receptor beta chain is a study of T cell responses to AZD1222 COVID-19 vaccine. Study-wide findings and caveats: The study found vaccine-associated CD4 TCRs spanning spike, dominant at 160-218 and 743-854. The study identified only a handful of AZD1222 recipients as seropositive at baseline.

Sequenced by immunoSEQ multiplex PCR; TCRdb stores in-frame clones only, minus some. The top ten hold less than 2% of the sample, which has 130,000 to 150,000 clones, roughly 91% seen once. As concerns this clone: Its cognate antigen is unknown.

With 1 base removed from V and 4 bases from J, the gap between germline ends came to 10 bases. The CDR3 runs 15 residues. Germline V lookup: CDR1 SGHVS, CDR2 FQNEAQ. Sequencing was performed on peripheral blood, taken on day 0 of AZD1222 vaccination. The V and J genes are TRBV7-8 and TRBJ1-4; no clear D. This receptor was taken from an adult in good health. CDR3 loop: CASSLVENLNEKLFF. The DNA for the CDR3 is TGTGCCAGCAGCTTAGTGGAGAATCTTAATGAAAAACTGTTTTTT. The full variable domain, completed using reference TRBV7-8 and TRBJ1-4, is GAGVSQSPRYKVAKRGQDVALRCDPISGHVSLFWYQQALGQGPEFLTYFQNEAQLDKSGLPSDRFFAERPEGSVSTLKIQRTQQEDSAVYLCASSLVENLNEKLFFGSGTQLSVL.